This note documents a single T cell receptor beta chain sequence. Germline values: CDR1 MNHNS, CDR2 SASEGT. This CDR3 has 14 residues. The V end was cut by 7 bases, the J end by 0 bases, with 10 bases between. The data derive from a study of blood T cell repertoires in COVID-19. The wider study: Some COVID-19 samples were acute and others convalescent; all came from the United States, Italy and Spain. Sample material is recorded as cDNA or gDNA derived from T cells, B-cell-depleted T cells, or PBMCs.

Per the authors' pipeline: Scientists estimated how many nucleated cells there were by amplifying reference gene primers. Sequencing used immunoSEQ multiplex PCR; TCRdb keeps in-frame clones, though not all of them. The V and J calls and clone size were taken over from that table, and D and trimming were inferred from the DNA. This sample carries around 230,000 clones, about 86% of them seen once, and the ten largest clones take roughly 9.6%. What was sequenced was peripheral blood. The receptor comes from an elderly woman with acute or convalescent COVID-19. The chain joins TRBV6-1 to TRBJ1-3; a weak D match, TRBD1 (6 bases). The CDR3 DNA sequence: TGTGCCAGCACCGACAGGAGCTCTGGAAACACCATATATTTT. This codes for CASTDRSSGNTIYF.